The 32 T cell receptor beta chains below all came from one sample that was sequenced in a study of blood T cell repertoires in COVID-19. Method: immunoSEQ multiplex PCR; TCRdb's copy keeps in-frame clones and lacks some. The sample records fewer than 200,000 clones, over 75% being singletons. Sequenced input: peripheral blood. These receptors were obtained from a man between 60 and 75 years old who had recovered from COVID-19.

The chain combines TRBV7-3 with TRBJ2-3, with 9 bases lining up with TRBD2. Germline CDR1 reads SGHTA; CDR2 reads FQGTGA. The CDR3 extends over 16 amino acids. The junction had 4 bases not matched to a gene; V was cut back by 1 base and J by 2 bases. DNA for the CDR3: TGTGCCAGCAGCTTAATGCCTAGCGGGGCCACAGATACGCAGTATTTT. It yields the protein CASSLMPSGATDTQYF.

This clone was picked up a small number of times. This chain joins TRBV18 and TRBJ1-6; no clear D. The length of the CDR3 is 15 residues. V lost 3 bases to trimming and J lost 7 bases, with 13 bases between them. In germline, CDR1 is KGHSH, CDR2 LQKENI. CDR3 residues: CASSPGRQENSPLHF. CDR3 nucleotides: TGTGCCAGCTCACCGGGCAGGCAGGAAAATTCACCCCTCCACTTT.

Regarding this clone: The junction departs from germline at one end; a sequencing error may be responsible. This chain connects TRBV28 to TRBJ1-5, with TRBD1 as a possible D gene (5 bases). The CDR3 runs to 13 residues. The germline CDR1 and CDR2 sequences are MDHEN and SYDVKM. CDR3 amino acids: CASGLGGGQPQHF. The DNA of the CDR3 is TGTGCCAGCGGTTTAGGTGGGGGGCAGCCCCAGCATTTT.

The chain joins TRBV7-3 to TRBJ2-2; D unresolved. This CDR3 contains 16 residues. Germline V CDR1 and CDR2: SGHTA, FQGTGA. Deletions cut 1 base from V and 1 base from J, with 10 bases between. The CDR3 loop reads CASSLSGNLNTGELFF. Written as DNA, the CDR3 is TGTGCCAGCAGCTTAAGTGGCAACCTGAACACCGGGGAGCTGTTTTTT.

For the CDR3, the DNA is TGTGCCAGCAGACATGACCAGGGGGACACTGAAGCTTTCTTT. Encoded protein: CASRHDQGDTEAFF. The chain couples TRBV6-5 to TRBJ1-1; 7 nucleotides agree with TRBD1. V trimming: 6 bases; J trimming: 3 bases; junction bases outside the gene matches: 7. The germline CDR1 and CDR2 sequences are MNHEY and SVGAGI. The CDR3 is 14 amino acids.

The chain has TRBV4-2 and TRBJ2-2; 7 bases fit TRBD1. Germline V lookup: CDR1 LGHNA, CDR2 YNFKEQ. The CDR3 covers 17 residues. The V gene end was trimmed by 1 base and the J gene end by 0 bases; junction bases not matched to a gene: 5. CDR3 coding DNA: TGTGCCAGCAGCCAAGGAGAGGGGACAGCGAACACCGGGGAGCTGTTTTTT. It codes for CASSQGEGTANTGELFF.

CDR3 region: CASSVDPEVAGGGEQFF. The CDR3 DNA reads as TGTGCCAGCAGCGTAGACCCTGAGGTAGCGGGGGGAGGGGAGCAGTTCTTC. The chain has TRBV9 and TRBJ2-1; 10 bases line up with TRBD2. Trimming at V came to 0 bases and at J to 10 bases, leaving 13 bases not matched to a gene. CDR1 and CDR2 (germline): SGDLS, YYNGEE. The CDR3 runs 17 residues.

V usage is TRBV28 and J usage is TRBJ2-3; 10 bases are a match to TRBD1. V lost 6 bases to trimming and J lost 3 bases; unmatched junction nucleotides: 6. This CDR3 has 15 residues. Germline CDR1 and CDR2: MDHEN and SYDVKM. This CDR3 reads CASRVRTGGTDTQYF. The CDR3, as DNA: TGTGCCAGCAGGGTTAGGACAGGGGGAACAGATACGCAGTATTTT. Supplemented by reference TRBV28 and TRBJ2-3, the full variable domain reads DVKVTQSSRYLVKRTGEKVFLECVQDMDHENMFWYRQDPGLGLRLIYFSYDVKMKEKGDIPEGYSVSREKKERFSLILESASTNQTSMYLCASRVRTGGTDTQYFGPGTRLTVL.

This clone was counted a few times. J is TRBJ1-5 and V is TRBV5-4, with D perhaps TRBD1 (5 bases). The V end was cut by 0 bases, the J end by 3 bases, with 13 bases between. From germline, CDR1 is SGHNT and CDR2 YYREEE (reference sequence). CDR3 length equals 16 residues. CDR3 amino acids: CASSLGGPGSNQPQHF. For the CDR3, the DNA is TGTGCCAGCAGCTTGGGCGGCCCAGGGTCCAATCAGCCCCAGCATTTT.

This chain uses TRBV27 with TRBJ1-2; maybe TRBD1 (6 bases). V lost 6 bases to trimming and J lost 4 bases, with 18 bases between them. The germline gives CDR1 MNHEY, CDR2 SMNVEV (reference sequence). The CDR3 runs to 15 residues. CDR3 in DNA: TGTGCCAGCAGCCGCCTACAGGGAAATACCTATGGCTACACCTTC. Its protein is CASSRLQGNTYGYTF.

This clone was counted only a few times. In DNA form, the CDR3 reads TGCGCCAGCAGCCAAGAAGTCGGACAGGGGGGATCGTACGAGCAGTACTTC. Its translation: CASSQEVGQGGSYEQYF. The chain employs TRBV4-3 and TRBJ2-7; 10 nucleotides align to TRBD1. The J segment lost 4 bases and the V segment lost 0 bases, leaving 9 bases of the junction unmatched. CDR3 length equals 17 residues. Germline-derived CDR1 and CDR2 are LGHNA and YSLEER.

V and J are TRBV10-3 and TRBJ1-3, with 7 bases fitting TRBD1. Germline-derived CDR1 and CDR2 are ENHRY and SYGVKD. The CDR3 length is 14 residues. V lost 6 bases to trimming and J lost 4 bases; unmatched junction nucleotides: 6. The CDR3 bases are TGTGCCATCAGCAATACAGGGGTGGGAAACACCATATATTTT. Protein: CAISNTGVGNTIYF.

This chain connects TRBV7-2 to TRBJ2-1; TRBD2 matches at 9 bases. Germline V gene data show CDR1 as SGHTA and CDR2 as FQGNSA. Trimming cost V 7 bases and J 10 bases; bases outside gene matches: 14. This CDR3 has 15 residues. Here the CDR3 reads CASNPGLAGVGEQFF. The CDR3 region has the DNA TGTGCCAGCAACCCTGGGTTAGCGGGGGTTGGAGAGCAGTTCTTC.

The V gene is TRBV5-6, the J gene TRBJ1-2; D is perhaps TRBD1 (6 bases). Germline-derived CDR1 and CDR2 are SGHDT and YYEEEE. Trimming removed 0 bases at V and 6 bases at J, with 9 bases between. The CDR3 is made up of 13 amino acids. CDR3 sequence reads: CASSLVGQDGYTF. In nucleotides, the CDR3 is TGTGCCAGCAGCTTGGTGGGACAAGATGGCTACACCTTC.

The chain employs TRBV11-2 and TRBJ1-4, with D possibly being TRBD1 (5 bases). Germline V lookup: CDR1 SGHAT, CDR2 FQNNGV. The V gene lost 2 bases and the J gene lost 11 bases, with 12 bases spanning the gap. There are 13 residues in the CDR3. The CDR3 loop is CASSLRDGAKLFF. The CDR3 DNA reads as TGTGCCAGCAGCTTAAGAGATGGGGCCAAACTGTTTTTT.

The V gene is TRBV18, the J gene TRBJ1-6, with 12 bases fitting TRBD1. This CDR3 contains 19 residues. Germline V gene sequence: CDR1 KGHSH, CDR2 LQKENI. V lost 2 bases to trimming and J lost 6 bases; unmatched junction nucleotides: 11. The CDR3 DNA is TGTGCCAGCTCACCAATCCGGGACAGGGGGCTCTCCGGTAATTCACCCCTCCACTTT. Protein sequence: CASSPIRDRGLSGNSPLHF.

J is TRBJ1-5 and V is TRBV30; 10 bases are shared with TRBD1. Germline assignment: CDR1 GTSNPN and CDR2 SVGIG (reference sequence). Trimming took 4 bases from V and 2 from J; bases not matched to a gene: 11. The CDR3 loop spans 17 amino acids. This CDR3 reads CAWNPGTGALGNQPQHF. In nucleotides, the CDR3 is TGTGCCTGGAATCCGGGGACAGGGGCACTCGGCAATCAGCCCCAGCATTTT.

The chain is built from TRBV5-1 and TRBJ1-1; 7 bases map to TRBD1. The CDR3 sequence is 15 residues long. Trimming removed 3 bases from V and 1 base from J; junction bases left unmatched: 6. Germline CDR1 SGHRS, CDR2 YFSETQ. The CDR3, as DNA: TGCGCCAGCAGCTCGCCGACAGGGAAGAACACTGAAGCTTTCTTT. Protein: CASSSPTGKNTEAFF. Full variable domain (rest looked up from reference TRBV5-1 and TRBJ1-1): KAGVTQTPRYLIKTRGQQVTLSCSPISGHRSVSWYQQTPGQGLQFLFEYFSETQRNKGNFPGRFSGRQFSNSRSEMNVSTLELGDSALYLCASSSPTGKNTEAFFGQGTRLTVV.

V gene TRBV24-1 combines with J gene TRBJ2-6; D is possibly TRBD1 (6 bases). This CDR3 has 17 residues. Germline V CDR1 and CDR2: KGHDR, SFDVKD. The V end lost 4 bases, the J end lost 1 base, and 13 bases lay between the germline ends. The CDR3 DNA sequence: TGTGCCACCAGTGAGAGGGGGTCGGTTTCTGGGGCCAACGTCCTGACTTTC. Translating it yields CATSERGSVSGANVLTF.

The CDR3 coding sequence is TGTGCCAGCAGAACGACCCCACAGGGGAGAGCTTTCTTT. This sequence encodes CASRTTPQGRAFF. V usage is TRBV12-3 or TRBV12-4 and J usage is TRBJ1-1, with 7 bases matching TRBD1. The CDR3 is 13 amino acids. The junction had 11 bases not matched to a gene; V was cut back by 6 bases and J by 10 bases.

This chain uses TRBV30 with TRBJ2-2; tentatively, D is TRBD2 (6 bases). Germline loops: CDR1 GTSNPN, CDR2 SVGIG (reference sequence). CDR3 length equals 13 residues. Trimming stripped 5 bases from V and 6 bases from J, with 13 bases between. CDR3 in amino acids: CAWGPWRAGELFF. Written as DNA, the CDR3 is TGTGCCTGGGGTCCCTGGAGGGCCGGGGAGCTGTTTTTT.

The rearrangement uses TRBV12-3 or TRBV12-4 and TRBJ1-2; no clear D. V was trimmed by 5 bases and J by 6 bases, leaving 10 bases between them. This CDR3 contains 12 residues. The CDR3 protein is CASSRGVDGYTF. The CDR3 nucleotides are TGTGCCAGCAGTCGCGGGGTTGATGGCTACACCTTC.

V is TRBV13 and J is TRBJ1-5; perhaps TRBD1 as D (5 bases). V shed 6 bases and J shed 8 bases, with 20 bases lying between them. CDR3 length: 15 residues. From germline, CDR1 is PRHDT and CDR2 FYEKMQ (reference sequence). The CDR3 nucleotides read TGTGCCAGCAGTCTTGGAGGGACTGGGGCAAAGCCCCAGCATTTT. Its translation is CASSLGGTGAKPQHF.

This clone was observed a single time. This sequence joins TRBV5-1 and TRBJ1-4; 9 bases line up with TRBD1. The V and J ends lost 4 bases and 8 bases, in that order; junction bases with no gene match: 9. Germline V CDR1 and CDR2: SGHRS, YFSETQ. The CDR3 consists of 15 residues. The CDR3 region has the DNA TGCGCCAGCAGCCCGGTTGGGACAGGGAAGGAAAAACTGTTTTTT. Encoded protein: CASSPVGTGKEKLFF. Together with reference TRBV5-1 and TRBJ1-4, the CDR3 gives the full variable domain: KAGVTQTPRYLIKTRGQQVTLSCSPISGHRSVSWYQQTPGQGLQFLFEYFSETQRNKGNFPGRFSGRQFSNSRSEMNVSTLELGDSALYLCASSPVGTGKEKLFFGSGTQLSVL.

This clone came up once. V is TRBV5-4 and J is TRBJ1-2; 8 nucleotides agree with TRBD1. V gave up 1 base and J gave up 2 bases; unmatched junction bases: 4. Germline V CDR1 and CDR2: SGHNT, YYREEE (reference sequence). The CDR3 is 15 amino acids. CDR3 nucleotides: TGTGCCAGCAGCTTGTCAGGGGGCGGCAACTATGGCTACACCTTC. Translating it yields CASSLSGGGNYGYTF.

The chain links TRBV6-2 or TRBV6-3 to TRBJ1-1; perhaps TRBD1 as D (5 bases). V lost 2 bases to trimming and J lost 1 base, with 8 bases between them. Germline V gene sequence: CDR1 MNHEY, CDR2 SVGEGT. The CDR3 has 14 amino acids. The CDR3 protein is CASSYQGGNTEAFF. The CDR3 DNA reads as TGTGCCAGCAGTTACCAGGGCGGGAACACTGAAGCTTTCTTT.

This clone was observed a handful of times. The V gene is TRBV5-8, the J gene TRBJ1-1; D unclear. CDR3 size: 12 residues. Germline loops: CDR1 SGHTS, CDR2 YDEGEE. The V gene lost 0 bases and the J gene lost 8 bases, with 8 bases spanning the gap. Here the CDR3 DNA reads TGTGCCAGCAGCTTGGTAGCAATAGAAGCTTTCTTT. Translation: CASSLVAIEAFF.

The CDR3 protein is CASSLVPSTYGYTF. The DNA for the CDR3 is TGTGCCAGCAGCTTGGTTCCCAGTACCTATGGCTACACCTTC. V gene TRBV5-4 combines with J gene TRBJ1-2; D call uncertain. The CDR3 runs 14 residues. Germline V lookup: CDR1 SGHNT, CDR2 YYREEE (reference sequence). V lost 0 bases to trimming and J lost 4 bases, with 10 bases between them.

The chain couples TRBV24-1 to TRBJ2-1, with TRBD1 identical over 8 bases. Looked up from germline, CDR1 is KGHDR and CDR2 is SFDVKD. After removal of 3 bases from V and 0 bases from J, the junction contained 3 bases not matched to a gene. The CDR3 loop spans 16 amino acids. Here the CDR3 reads CATSDTGGSSYNEQFF. In DNA form, the CDR3 reads TGTGCCACCAGTGATACAGGGGGTAGCTCCTACAATGAGCAGTTCTTC.

The chain employs TRBV12-5 and TRBJ2-7, with 10 nucleotides matching TRBD2. Germline CDR1 LGHNT, CDR2 FRNRAP. The length of the CDR3 is 18 residues. J gave up 2 bases and V 0 bases, and 10 bases lay outside the gene matches. The DNA for the CDR3 is TGTGCTAGTGGTTTGGTACCGATGACTAGCGGGTTCCCCTACGAGCAGTACTTC. The encoded protein is CASGLVPMTSGFPYEQYF.

The chain is built from TRBV2 and TRBJ1-4; maybe TRBD1 (6 bases). Germline CDR1 SNHLY, CDR2 FYNNEI. The CDR3 consists of 15 residues. Trimming shortened V by 4 bases and J by 5 bases, and 14 bases separated the two germline ends. CDR3 sequence reads: CASSVRAGANEKLFF. CDR3 nucleotide sequence: TGTGCCAGCAGTGTCCGAGCGGGGGCGAATGAAAAACTGTTTTTT.

In this sample, this clone turned up once. This chain links TRBV20-1 with TRBJ2-5; 10 bases match TRBD1. The germline V gene encodes CDR1 DFQATT and CDR2 SNEGSKA (reference sequence). The CDR3 extends over 14 amino acids. After removal of 3 bases from V and 3 bases from J, the junction contained 4 bases not matched to a gene. The CDR3 DNA reads TGCAGTGCTAGTGCCGGGACAGGGGAAGAGACCCAGTACTTC. This translates into CSASAGTGEETQYF.